The next 19 T cell receptor beta chains were all read from a single sample in a study of shared clonotypes between healthy human individuals. The repertoire was sequenced with immunoSEQ multiplex PCR; TCRdb's copy has only in-frame clones and lacks some. The sample records approximately 640,000 clones, about 92% being singletons. The sequencing input was memory CD8+ T cells from PBMCs. Noted subset: CD45RO+ cells pooled with CCR7-negative TemRA cells. The receptors stem from a man aged 18 to 30 in good health. Some clones in this sample may be carry-over from other donors' samples.

This chain links TRBV10-3 with TRBJ2-2, with TRBD1 identical over 8 bases. From germline, CDR1 is ENHRY and CDR2 SYGVKD. V lost 3 bases, J lost 1 base, and 4 bases stayed unmatched. The CDR3 runs to 16 residues. CDR3: CAISDQDRENTGELFF. The CDR3 bases are TGTGCCATCAGTGACCAGGACAGGGAGAACACCGGGGAGCTGTTTTTT.

The chain employs TRBV10-3 and TRBJ1-5, with 7 bases identical to TRBD1. The CDR3 is 15 amino acids. Germline lookup yields CDR1 ENHRY and CDR2 SYGVKD. V lost 6 bases and J lost 0; bases outside the gene matches: 5. CDR3 loop: CAISPGTDSNQPQHF. The CDR3 region has the DNA TGTGCCATCAGCCCCGGGACAGATAGCAATCAGCCCCAGCATTTT.

The chain carries TRBV19 and TRBJ2-7; tentative D call: TRBD1 (6 bases). V dropped 4 bases and J dropped 2 bases, with 18 bases sitting between them. Germline CDR1 reads LNHDA; CDR2 reads SQIVND (reference sequence). CDR3 length: 16 amino acids. In nucleotides, the CDR3 is TGTGCCAGTAGTACCTTACAGGGAATTGGCGCCTACGAGCAGTACTTC. Its translation: CASSTLQGIGAYEQYF.

The chain carries TRBV5-1 and TRBJ2-1; D gene uncertain. Trimming took 1 base from V and 6 from J, leaving 17 bases between them. The germline gives CDR1 SGHRS, CDR2 YFSETQ. The CDR3 is 16 residues long. CDR3 nucleotide sequence: TGCGCCAGCAGCTTGTCGCTCGGCCCCTTAACCAATGAGCAGTTCTTC. Protein: CASSLSLGPLTNEQFF.

The chain has TRBV2 and TRBJ2-1; TRBD2 matches 11 bases. Germline V CDR1 and CDR2: SNHLY, FYNNEI. There are 16 residues in the CDR3. V was clipped by 5 bases and J by 8 bases; unmatched bases: 11. CDR3 in DNA: TGTGCCAGCAGTTATCCCTTAGCGGGAGGGGGGGATGAGCAGTTCTTC. The encoded protein is CASSYPLAGGGDEQFF. Looking up the rest from reference TRBV2 and TRBJ2-1 gives the full variable domain: EPEVTQTPSHQVTQMGQEVILRCVPISNHLYFYWYRQILGQKVEFLVSFYNNEISEKSEIFDDQFSVERPDGSNFTLKIRSTKLEDSAMYFCASSYPLAGGGDEQFFGPGTRLTVL.

V is TRBV5-4 and J is TRBJ1-1, with D hard to call. V was pared by 6 bases and J by 4 bases, with 13 bases between. From germline, CDR1 is SGHNT and CDR2 YYREEE (reference sequence). CDR3 length: 13 residues. The CDR3 reads CASTPEASTEAFF. CDR3 nucleotide sequence: TGTGCCAGCACCCCCGAGGCTAGCACTGAAGCTTTCTTT.

The chain couples TRBV27 to TRBJ2-7, with 7 bases lining up with TRBD2. Trimming at V came to 0 bases and at J to 2 bases, leaving 1 base not matched to a gene. CDR1 and CDR2 from the germline V gene are MNHEY and SMNVEV (reference sequence). The CDR3 length is 14 residues. In DNA form, the CDR3 reads TGTGCCAGCAGTTTATCCGCGGGAGCCTACGAGCAGTACTTC. Translated: CASSLSAGAYEQYF.

V and J are TRBV27 and TRBJ1-5, with D possibly being TRBD1 (5 bases). The CDR3 is 14 amino acids. Germline V gene sequence: CDR1 MNHEY, CDR2 SMNVEV (reference sequence). V was cut by 4 bases and J by 3 bases, with 10 bases left in between. This CDR3 reads CASSSDSYNQPQHF. For the CDR3, the DNA is TGTGCCAGCAGTTCAGACAGCTACAATCAGCCCCAGCATTTT.

The rearrangement joins TRBV4-3 to TRBJ2-2; the D is unclear. The CDR3 runs 14 residues. The germline gives CDR1 LGHNA, CDR2 YSLEER. The V gene lost 1 base and the J gene lost 4 bases, with 7 bases spanning the gap. The CDR3 protein is CASSQVGFTGELFF. DNA of the CDR3: TGCGCCAGCAGCCAAGTCGGTTTCACCGGGGAGCTGTTTTTT.

This chain joins TRBV5-1 and TRBJ2-7; D unresolved. The CDR3 is 16 amino acids. V lost 6 bases, J lost 2 bases, and 21 bases lay in between. Germline V gene lookup returns CDR1 SGHRS and CDR2 YFSETQ. The CDR3 nucleotides are TGCGCCAGCACCCCGGGTAGCTTCCCACCGACCTACGAGCAGTACTTC. Translation gives CASTPGSFPPTYEQYF.

The chain combines TRBV29-1 with TRBJ2-7; no definite D call. Germline V gives CDR1 SQVTM, CDR2 ANQGSEA. This CDR3 is built from 10 residues. Trimming left V 5 bases short and J 5 bases short, with 7 bases between. CDR3 sequence: CSVLRDEQYF. The DNA of the CDR3 is TGCAGCGTTCTAAGGGACGAGCAGTACTTC.

V and J are TRBV7-3 and TRBJ2-1; D may match TRBD1 or TRBD2 (5 bases each). Per the germline V gene, CDR1 is SGHTA and CDR2 is FQGTGA. The ends were cut back, 4 bases at V and 4 bases at J, with 14 bases in the middle. This CDR3 has 15 residues. The CDR3 bases are TGTGCCAGCAGCTCCCAGGGTGGGGGATACAATGAGCAGTTCTTC. This translates into CASSSQGGGYNEQFF. Variable domain in full (rest from reference TRBV7-3 and TRBJ2-1): GAGVSQTPSNKVTEKGKYVELRCDPISGHTALYWYRQSLGQGPEFLIYFQGTGAADDSGLPNDRFFAVRPEGSVSTLKIQRTERGDSAVYLCASSSQGGGYNEQFFGPGTRLTVL.

The chain carries TRBV7-9 and TRBJ1-5, with 10 bases lining up with TRBD1. J gave up 5 bases and V 5 bases, and 3 bases lay outside the gene matches. CDR1 and CDR2 (germline): SEHNR, FQNEAQ (reference sequence). CDR3 size: 14 residues. CDR3 residues: CASSAGTGDQPQHF. The CDR3 DNA sequence: TGTGCCAGCAGCGCAGGGACAGGGGATCAGCCCCAGCATTTT.

This chain joins TRBV25-1 and TRBJ2-7; 8 bases are a match to TRBD2. The CDR3 totals 14 residues. Per germline, CDR1 MGHDK and CDR2 SYGVNS. The ends lost 1 base at V and 2 bases at J; junction bases unmatched: 1. The chain's CDR3 is CASSESGGTYEQYF. CDR3 coding DNA: TGTGCCAGCAGTGAATCGGGGGGGACCTACGAGCAGTACTTC.

The chain combines TRBV19 with TRBJ2-2; tentative D call: TRBD1 (6 bases). Trimming left V 6 bases short and J 11 bases short, with 16 bases between. The CDR3 consists of 13 residues. Germline loops: CDR1 LNHDA, CDR2 SQIVND (reference sequence). CDR3 sequence: CASRTLVGAELFF. The CDR3 DNA sequence: TGTGCCAGTAGAACACTAGTGGGGGCTGAGCTGTTTTTT.

The CDR3 here is CASSPYSSGVPGELFF. DNA for the CDR3: TGTGCCAGCAGCCCCTACAGCTCGGGGGTTCCCGGGGAGCTGTTTTTT. The gene calls are TRBV6-6 and TRBJ2-2; D perhaps matches TRBD2 (6 bases). This CDR3 spans 16 amino acids. Germline CDR1 and CDR2: MNHNY and SVGAGI (reference sequence). V lost 6 bases and J 6 bases, leaving 20 bases between the germline ends.

This chain uses TRBV11-2 with TRBJ2-1, with D maybe TRBD1 (6 bases). The CDR3 is 15 residues long. Germline CDR1 reads SGHAT; CDR2 reads FQNNGV. V was trimmed by 5 bases and J by 4 bases, leaving 15 bases between them. In nucleotides, the CDR3 is TGTGCCAGCAGCAAACACAGGGCCGAATACAATGAGCAGTTCTTC. Translated, it gives CASSKHRAEYNEQFF.

The chain recombines TRBV7-6 with TRBJ2-5, with D hard to call. V lost 2 bases and J lost 0, with 7 bases in between. Germline CDR1 SGHVS, CDR2 FNYEAQ. CDR3 size: 14 residues. The CDR3 here is CASSLSGNQETQYF. CDR3 sequence (DNA): TGTGCCAGCAGCTTAAGTGGGAACCAAGAGACCCAGTACTTC.

V and J are TRBV19 and TRBJ2-5; TRBD1 matches 7 bases. The V gene end was trimmed by 5 bases and the J gene end by 4 bases; junction bases not matched to a gene: 19. Germline values: CDR1 LNHDA, CDR2 SQIVND (reference sequence). The CDR3 runs to 18 residues. The CDR3 sequence is CASSPRTGPNPGGETQYF. The CDR3 DNA follows: TGTGCCAGTAGTCCACGGACCGGGCCTAATCCAGGGGGAGAGACCCAGTACTTC. Full variable domain (rest looked up from reference TRBV19 and TRBJ2-5): DGGITQSPKYLFRKEGQNVTLSCEQNLNHDAMYWYRQDPGQGLRLIYYSQIVNDFQKGDIAEGYSVSREKKESFPLTVTSAQKNPTAFYLCASSPRTGPNPGGETQYFGPGTRLLVL.